This record covers a single T cell receptor (beta chain). This entry is derived from a study of blood T cells in healthy people across ages. CDR1 and CDR2 (germline): MNHEY, SVGAGI. Trimming took off 6 bases at V and 3 bases at J, with 15 bases between the two ends. This CDR3 spans 15 amino acids. Then a second PCR, running about 6 to 11 cycles, was carried out with a sample-barcoded 5' primer and a J-beta primer mix. A template-switch adaptor that had 12 random nucleotides put a tag on each cDNA molecule. MiXCR, applied by TCRdb to the 5' RACE reads, yields one record per CDR3 protein. The repertoire consists of 540,000 or so distinct CDR3 sequences, with roughly 29% occurring once and the leading ten covering approximately 18%.

The gene calls are TRBV6-5 and TRBJ2-4, with D perhaps TRBD1 (6 bases). The clonotype comes from a woman aged 70-85 years in good health. Sequencing was performed on blood. CDR3: CASSNPGDGKNIQYF. The CDR3 bases are TGTGCCAGCAGCAACCCAGGGGATGGCAAAAACATTCAGTACTTC.